The rows below give T cell receptor beta chains drawn from one sample of a study of T cells in localized non-small cell lung cancer. Sequencing was performed with immunoSEQ multiplex PCR; in TCRdb, only in-frame clones are kept and a portion is missing. The repertoire holds 20,000 to 25,000 clones, around 90% seen once, with 20% to 25% in the top ten. This sample comprised peripheral blood, obtained before any cancer treatment. The receptors originated from a man aged 40 to 69 with stage I squamous cell lung carcinoma. The CDR3 runs from the conserved cysteine through the conserved F or W. The D gene is left open where the match is weak. For some rows the clone size is stated as once, few or many, or as a class when expanded; others skip it.

abundance,j_gene,d_gene,v_gene,CDR3nt,CDR3aa
.,TRBJ2-3,.,TRBV9,TGTGCCAGCAGCGCGAACCGGGACATAGGCACAGATACGCAGTATTTT,CASSANRDIGTDTQYF
.,TRBJ2-3,TRBD2,TRBV7-3,TGTGCCAGCAGCCACGGGGGGGCCGGAGATACGCAGTATTTT,CASSHGGAGDTQYF
.,TRBJ1-4,.,TRBV5-6,TGTGCCAGCAAACACTCCGCAACTAATGAAAAACTGTTTTTT,CASKHSATNEKLFF
.,TRBJ2-3,TRBD1,TRBV27,TGTGCCAGCGGAGCTCCGGGGACAGGGGGCACAGATACGCAGTATTTT,CASGAPGTGGTDTQYF
once,TRBJ1-5,.,TRBV5-4,TGTGCCAGCAGCCAAAACATGGGCCAGCCCCAGCATTTT,CASSQNMGQPQHF
.,TRBJ1-4,.,TRBV30,TGTGCCTGGAGTGTACCAGATGCAACTAATGAAAAACTGTTTTTT,CAWSVPDATNEKLFF
.,TRBJ2-7,TRBD1,TRBV28,TGTGCCAGCAATTCGGGACAGGGGGCGGGCGAGCAGTACTTC,CASNSGQGAGEQYF
.,TRBJ1-1,.,TRBV7-9,TGTGCCAGCAGCGGGACCGCTGAAGCTTTCTTT,CASSGTAEAFF
.,TRBJ2-7,.,TRBV7-7,TGTGCCAGCAGCCCGGGGACCGAAACCCCCTACGAGCAGTACTTC,CASSPGTETPYEQYF
large,TRBJ1-5,.,TRBV28,TGTGCCAGCAGTTTGCTAGAATTTAACAATCAGCCCCAGCATTTT,CASSLLEFNNQPQHF
.,TRBJ2-3,.,TRBV2,TGTGCCAGCAGTGAGGGACCTAGCACAGATACGCAGTATTTT,CASSEGPSTDTQYF
.,TRBJ1-1,TRBD1,TRBV5-6,TGTGCCAGCAGCCCACAGGGGGCGGCCTGGAACACTGAAGCTTTCTTT,CASSPQGAAWNTEAFF
.,TRBJ1-2,.,TRBV2,TGTGCCAGCAGTGAAGGGATCAGGGATGGCTACACCTTC,CASSEGIRDGYTF
.,TRBJ1-6,.,TRBV4-3,TGCGCCAGCAGCCCTCTTGGGCAGGGAAGATCACCCCTCCACTTT,CASSPLGQGRSPLHF
.,TRBJ2-2,.,TRBV18,TGTGCCAGCTCCCGAGCCCCTTCCGGGGAGCTGTTTTTT,CASSRAPSGELFF
few,TRBJ1-6,TRBD1,TRBV7-9,TGTGCCAGCAGCCTTCACGACAGAGAGGGGGCTAGATCACCCCTCCACTTT,CASSLHDREGARSPLHF
.,TRBJ2-7,.,TRBV30,TGTGCCTGGAGAGCAAGACATCGGGTGACGGACGAGCAGTACTTC,CAWRARHRVTDEQYF
.,TRBJ2-2,.,TRBV11-2,TGTGCCAGCAACCCCCTGGGTGGGGGAACCGGGGAGCTGTTTTTT,CASNPLGGGTGELFF
.,TRBJ2-7,.,TRBV19,TGTGCCACCACACAGGGAACGGGTCTCGAGCAGTACTTC,CATTQGTGLEQYF
.,TRBJ2-2,.,TRBV27,TGTGCCAGCAGTTTTCTCGGGGAACCGAACACCGGGGAGCTGTTTTTT,CASSFLGEPNTGELFF
.,TRBJ1-6,.,TRBV6-5,TGTGCCAGCAGCCCCACAGGCCCCTTTAATTCACCCCTCCACTTT,CASSPTGPFNSPLHF
.,TRBJ2-1,TRBD2,TRBV30,TGTGCCTGGAGGGTCGGAACAGGGCTAGCGGGGGGGCCCAGCTCCTACAATGAGCAGTTCTTC,CAWRVGTGLAGGPSSYNEQFF
.,TRBJ1-3,.,TRBV9,TGTGCCAGCAGCGTAGGGGGAAATGGAAACACCATATATTTT,CASSVGGNGNTIYF
.,TRBJ1-4,TRBD1,TRBV28,TGTGCCAGCAGTTCCTGGGTACAGGGGGCCGATGAAAAACTGTTTTTT,CASSSWVQGADEKLFF
.,TRBJ2-3,TRBD2,TRBV29-1,TGCAGCGTTGGTACTAGCGGGGGGTACACAGATACGCAGTATTTT,CSVGTSGGYTDTQYF
.,TRBJ1-1,.,TRBV28,TGTGCCAGCAGTTCCGGGGGGGGAACTGAAGCTTTCTTT,CASSSGGGTEAFF
.,TRBJ2-3,.,TRBV9,TGTGCCAGCAGCGTAGGTGAGGACAACACAGATACGCAGTATTTT,CASSVGEDNTDTQYF
once,TRBJ2-1,TRBD1,TRBV19,TGTGCCAGTAGTGGTACAGGCGGCGGGACAGGGTCCTACAATGAGCAGTTCTTC,CASSGTGGGTGSYNEQFF